Below are 19 T cell receptor beta chains sequenced from a single sample in a study of naive CD8 T cells in extremely preterm neonates. Some clones are missing from TCRdb's copy, which holds only in-frame ones; the method was immunoSEQ multiplex PCR. Of about 7,100 clones detected, 95% to 98% appear once; the ten largest clones hold about 0.3%. Material for sequencing was naive CD8+ T cells from blood. Source of these receptors: a human donor in good health.

The chain has TRBV28 and TRBJ1-1; 7 positions agree with TRBD1. V shed 6 bases, J shed 3 bases, and the junction held 7 bases outside the gene matches. The CDR3 is made up of 14 amino acids. The germline V gene has CDR1 MDHEN and CDR2 SYDVKM. Written as DNA, the CDR3 is TGTGCCAGCAGCCAGACAGGGCACTACACTGAAGCTTTCTTT. It codes for CASSQTGHYTEAFF.

The rearrangement links TRBV27 to TRBJ2-1; 12 bases are a match to TRBD2. The CDR3 extends over 13 amino acids. With V trimmed by 8 bases and J by 7 bases, 3 bases remained unmatched. Germline assignment: CDR1 MNHEY and CDR2 SMNVEV (reference sequence). CDR3 sequence (DNA): TGTGCCAGCGGACTAGCGGGAAGGAATGAGCAGTTCTTC. Translating it yields CASGLAGRNEQFF.

The V and J genes are TRBV7-6 and TRBJ2-1; 10 bases fit TRBD2. This CDR3 comprises 15 residues. Germline V CDR1 and CDR2: SGHVS, FNYEAQ. With V trimmed by 3 bases and J by 7 bases, 6 bases remained unmatched. The CDR3 loop reads CASSLSSGRGNEQFF. The CDR3 DNA follows: TGTGCCAGCAGCTTGTCCAGCGGGAGGGGGAATGAGCAGTTCTTC.

The rearrangement joins TRBV5-1 to TRBJ1-1; D not resolved. The CDR3 sequence is 17 residues long. Germline V gene data show CDR1 as SGHRS and CDR2 as YFSETQ. Trimming stripped 0 bases from V and 1 base from J, with 16 bases between. The CDR3 DNA sequence: TGCGCCAGCAGCTTGGCAGGCGTGGGGAGGGCGAACACTGAAGCTTTCTTT. It encodes CASSLAGVGRANTEAFF.

The V gene is TRBV5-1, the J gene TRBJ2-2; 7 positions match TRBD1. With 1 base clipped from V and 1 base from J, the junction kept 4 bases outside the gene matches. This CDR3 contains 16 residues. The germline gives CDR1 SGHRS, CDR2 YFSETQ. The CDR3 protein is CASSLSRTGNTGELFF. The CDR3 DNA is TGCGCCAGCAGCTTGAGTCGGACAGGGAACACCGGGGAGCTGTTTTTT. Full variable domain (outside the CDR3, taken from reference TRBV5-1 and TRBJ2-2): KAGVTQTPRYLIKTRGQQVTLSCSPISGHRSVSWYQQTPGQGLQFLFEYFSETQRNKGNFPGRFSGRQFSNSRSEMNVSTLELGDSALYLCASSLSRTGNTGELFFGEGSRLTVL.

V is TRBV5-6 and J is TRBJ2-7; 9 bases are a match to TRBD2. Germline loops: CDR1 SGHDT, CDR2 YYEEEE. The ends lost 3 bases at V and 5 bases at J; junction bases unmatched: 6. The CDR3 is 14 residues long. This chain's CDR3 is CASSSGTSWNEQYF. In nucleotides, the CDR3 is TGTGCCAGCAGCTCCGGGACTAGCTGGAACGAGCAGTACTTC.

The J gene is TRBJ2-1, the V gene TRBV19; 11 nucleotides align to TRBD2. With 7 bases clipped from V and 6 bases from J, the junction kept 5 bases outside the gene matches. The CDR3 totals 14 residues. Germline V gives CDR1 LNHDA, CDR2 SQIVND (reference sequence). In DNA form, the CDR3 reads TGTGCCAGTAAACTAGCGGGAGAGGGCAATGAGCAGTTCTTC. It encodes CASKLAGEGNEQFF.

The chain uses TRBV15 and TRBJ2-3; D is unresolved. CDR1 and CDR2 (germline): LNHNV, YYDKDF (reference sequence). Trimming took off 5 bases at V and 0 bases at J, with 9 bases between the two ends. This CDR3 has 14 amino acids. DNA of the CDR3: TGTGCCACCAGCCGGTCTAAGAGCACAGATACGCAGTATTTT. Translating gives CATSRSKSTDTQYF.

The CDR3 loop is CASSQEEGIQETQYF. The DNA for the CDR3 is TGTGCCAGCAGCCAGGAGGAGGGGATTCAAGAGACCCAGTACTTC. The rearrangement links TRBV4-2 to TRBJ2-5, with a weak D call TRBD2 (6 bases). Trimming took off 3 bases at V and 2 bases at J, with 13 bases between the two ends. Germline CDR1 and CDR2: LGHNA and YNFKEQ. The CDR3 spans 15 residues.

The CDR3, as DNA: TGTGCCAGCAGCTTCCAAAGAACGGGGAACGCTTTCTTT. The encoded protein is CASSFQRTGNAFF. The chain has TRBV13 and TRBJ1-1; D uncertain. The CDR3 sequence is 13 residues long. The germline CDR1 and CDR2 sequences are PRHDT and FYEKMQ (reference sequence). The V end lost 3 bases, the J end lost 11 bases, and 16 bases lay between the germline ends.

The V and J genes are TRBV28 and TRBJ1-5; 8 bases agree with TRBD1. The CDR3 runs 16 residues. J was trimmed by 1 base and V by 2 bases; bases with no gene match: 4. Germline CDR1 reads MDHEN; CDR2 reads SYDVKM. The CDR3 sequence is CASSLLRTGSNQPQHF. The DNA of the CDR3 is TGTGCCAGCAGTTTACTCAGGACAGGGAGCAATCAGCCCCAGCATTTT.

The rearrangement uses TRBV9 and TRBJ2-1; 8 bases align to TRBD2. J gave up 7 bases and V 0 bases, and 9 bases lay outside the gene matches. The CDR3 has 16 residues. The germline CDR1 and CDR2 sequences are SGDLS and YYNGEE. CDR3 loop: CASSVAGAGAGNEQFF. In nucleotides, the CDR3 is TGTGCCAGCAGCGTAGCGGGAGCGGGAGCAGGTAATGAGCAGTTCTTC.

The rearrangement uses TRBV7-9 and TRBJ2-1; D is undetermined. Germline CDR1 is SEHNR and CDR2 is FQNEAQ (reference sequence). Between the trimmed V and J ends, which lost 5 bases and 8 bases, there was a span of 10 bases. CDR3 length equals 12 residues. The CDR3 loop reads CASSPPRDEQFF. CDR3 coding DNA: TGTGCCAGCAGCCCTCCTCGGGATGAGCAGTTCTTC.

This chain links TRBV27 with TRBJ1-1; no reliable D call. Per germline, CDR1 MNHEY and CDR2 SMNVEV (reference sequence). The CDR3 runs to 13 residues. V gave up 2 bases and J gave up 1 base, with 5 bases separating them. This CDR3 reads CASSLGRNTEAFF. DNA for the CDR3: TGTGCCAGCAGTTTAGGGAGGAACACTGAAGCTTTCTTT.

The rearrangement uses TRBV2 and TRBJ2-7; D possibly corresponds to TRBD1 (6 bases). This CDR3 is 17 amino acids long. Trimming cost V 8 bases and J 2 bases, with 25 bases left between them. From germline, CDR1 is SNHLY and CDR2 FYNNEI. In DNA, the CDR3 is TGTGCCAGCGGGGGAACCGGGACACCCGAAATTACCTACGAGCAGTACTTC. Translated: CASGGTGTPEITYEQYF.

The rearrangement uses TRBV7-2 and TRBJ2-7; possible D gene TRBD1, 6 bases. The CDR3 has 13 amino acids. Germline V gene lookup returns CDR1 SGHTA and CDR2 FQGNSA. V was cut by 4 bases and J by 3 bases, with 10 bases left in between. The DNA of the CDR3 is TGTGCCAGCAGCTGGGGGCAGGGCTACGAGCAGTACTTC. Its translation is CASSWGQGYEQYF.

The sample holds one count of this clone. The chain combines TRBV7-9 with TRBJ1-1, with 9 bases matching TRBD1. V was clipped by 3 bases and J by 4 bases; unmatched bases: 3. CDR3 length: 14 amino acids. CDR1 SEHNR and CDR2 FQNEAQ come from the germline V gene (reference sequence). DNA of the CDR3: TGTGCCAGCAGCTTCCGGGACAGGGCCACTGAAGCTTTCTTT. Its translation: CASSFRDRATEAFF.

The genes are TRBV19 and TRBJ2-1; 7 bases align to TRBD2. With V trimmed by 6 bases and J by 2 bases, 10 bases remained unmatched. Germline V gene lookup returns CDR1 LNHDA and CDR2 SQIVND (reference sequence). The CDR3 is 16 amino acids. The CDR3 protein is CASSLGEGLAYNEQFF. In DNA form, the CDR3 reads TGTGCCAGTAGCCTCGGGGAGGGACTCGCCTACAATGAGCAGTTCTTC.

The chain carries TRBV11-2 and TRBJ2-5; the match to TRBD2 covers 10 bases. The J call may be incorrect, as the DNA end agrees better with TRBJ2-7. The CDR3 has 15 amino acids. Germline CDR1 is SGHAT and CDR2 is FQNNGV. The DNA of the CDR3 is TGTGCCAGCAGCTTAGGGACTAGCGGTACCTACGAGCAGTACTTC. Its protein is CASSLGTSGTYEQYF.